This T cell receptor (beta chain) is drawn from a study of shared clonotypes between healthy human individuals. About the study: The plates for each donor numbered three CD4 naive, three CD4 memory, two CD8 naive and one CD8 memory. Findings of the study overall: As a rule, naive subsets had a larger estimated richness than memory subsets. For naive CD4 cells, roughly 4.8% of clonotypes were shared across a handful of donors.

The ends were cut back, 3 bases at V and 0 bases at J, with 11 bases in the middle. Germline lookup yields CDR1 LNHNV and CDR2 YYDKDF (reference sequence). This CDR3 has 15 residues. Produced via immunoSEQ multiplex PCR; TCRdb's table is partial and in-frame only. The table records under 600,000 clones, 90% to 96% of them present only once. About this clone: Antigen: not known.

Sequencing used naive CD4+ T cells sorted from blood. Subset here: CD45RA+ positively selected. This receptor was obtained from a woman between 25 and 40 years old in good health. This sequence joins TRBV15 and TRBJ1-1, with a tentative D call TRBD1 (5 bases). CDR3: CATSRAGRVNTEAFF. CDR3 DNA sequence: TGTGCCACCAGCAGGGCGGGACGGGTGAACACTGAAGCTTTCTTT.